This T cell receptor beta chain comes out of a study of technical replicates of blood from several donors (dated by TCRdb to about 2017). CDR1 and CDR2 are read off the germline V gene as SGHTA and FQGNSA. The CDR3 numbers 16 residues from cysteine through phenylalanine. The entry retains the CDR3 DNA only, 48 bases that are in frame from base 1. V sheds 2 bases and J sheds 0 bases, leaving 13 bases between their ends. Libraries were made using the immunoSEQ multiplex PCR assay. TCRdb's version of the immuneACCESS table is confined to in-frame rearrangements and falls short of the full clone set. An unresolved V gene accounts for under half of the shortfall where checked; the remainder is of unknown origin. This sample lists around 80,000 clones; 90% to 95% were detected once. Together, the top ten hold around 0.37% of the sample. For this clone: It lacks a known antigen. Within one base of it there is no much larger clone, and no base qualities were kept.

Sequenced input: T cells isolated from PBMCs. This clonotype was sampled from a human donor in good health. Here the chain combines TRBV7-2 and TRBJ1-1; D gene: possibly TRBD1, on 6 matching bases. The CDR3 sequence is CASSLLGGGLNTEAFF. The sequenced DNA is TGTGCCAGCAGCTTACTTGGGGGGGGCCTGAACACTGAAGCTTTCTTT. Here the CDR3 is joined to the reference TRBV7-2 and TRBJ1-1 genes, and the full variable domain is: GAGVSQSPSNKVTEKGKDVELRCDPISGHTALYWYRQSLGQGLEFLIYFQGNSAPDKSGLPSDRFSAERTGGSVSTLTIQRTQQEDSAVYLCASSLLGGGLNTEAFFGQGTRLTVV.